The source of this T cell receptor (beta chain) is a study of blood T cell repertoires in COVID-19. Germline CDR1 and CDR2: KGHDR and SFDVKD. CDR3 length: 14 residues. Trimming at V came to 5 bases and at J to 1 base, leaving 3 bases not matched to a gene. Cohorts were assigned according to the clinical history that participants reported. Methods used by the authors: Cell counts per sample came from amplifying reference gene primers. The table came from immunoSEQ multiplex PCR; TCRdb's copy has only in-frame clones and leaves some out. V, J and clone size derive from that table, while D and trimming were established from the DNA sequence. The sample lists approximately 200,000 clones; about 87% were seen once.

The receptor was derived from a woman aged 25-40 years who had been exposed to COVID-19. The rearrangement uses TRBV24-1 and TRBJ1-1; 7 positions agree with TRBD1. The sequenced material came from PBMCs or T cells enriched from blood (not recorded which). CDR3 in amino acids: CATSVHRGNTEAFF. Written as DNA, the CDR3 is TGTGCCACCAGTGTCCACAGGGGGAACACTGAAGCTTTCTTT.